The sequence of this TCR beta chain was determined in a study of T-cell reconstitution after alpha-beta-depleted transplantation in children. Study-level findings and limits: About two months after transplant, alpha-beta T cells reportedly came from several hundred expanded graft clones. Diversity and T-cell counts at one year after transplant derived mostly from new T cells. Diversity of TCRbeta at day 60 was high in some patients, arising from surviving recipient T cells and thymic progenitors.

Remarks on this clonotype: Its antigen is not identified.

Unmatched junction bases numbered 4, after V lost 5 bases and J lost 3 bases. Germline V gene data show CDR1 as SGHVS and CDR2 as FNYEAQ. This CDR3 contains 16 residues. TCRbeta library construction was performed incorporating unique molecular identifiers. TCRdb analysed the PCR reads with MiXCR anew, one entry per CDR3 protein. The repertoire holds 250,000 to 300,000 distinct CDR3 sequences, with over 7.5% as singletons. The sample here was peripheral blood, taken 360 days after TCRalphabeta/CD19-depleted stem cell transplant. The chain couples TRBV7-6 to TRBJ2-2; 12 bases agree with TRBD2. This clonotype originated in a female patient between 2 and 15 years old who had a stem cell transplant for Fanconi anemia, so the T cells may come from the graft donor. This CDR3 reads CASSPWTSGDTGELFF. CDR3 sequence (DNA): TGTGCCAGCAGCCCTTGGACTAGCGGGGACACCGGGGAGCTGTTTTTT.